This T cell receptor (beta chain) is drawn from a study of metastatic and nonmetastatic thyroid tumors. The V gene's germline CDR1 is SGHDN and CDR2 FVKESK. This CDR3 spans 13 amino acids. Trimming cost V 0 bases and J 10 bases, with 9 bases left between them. This clone was detected ten times or more. Additional DNA sequences in this sample encode the identical CDR3. Ahead of thyroid surgery, no patient had received treatment of any kind. TCRdb re-called the PCR reads via MiXCR. This table has some 19,000 clones, about a quarter appearing once. The sequence derives from a female donor with papillary thyroid cancer or a benign thyroid nodule (not recorded which). Some clones in this sample may be carry-over from other donors' samples. The sample consisted of tumor tissue. This chain joins TRBV14 and TRBJ1-4; D gene ambiguous. CDR3 residues: CASSQDGGRKLFF. In DNA, the CDR3 is TGTGCCAGCAGCCAAGATGGAGGAAGAAAACTGTTTTTT.